This T cell receptor (beta chain) was obtained from a study of T cells in lung cancer brain metastases. General study results and limits: Most clones were lesion-specific, with limited overlap between paired lesions (Morisita 0.23).

The protocol was immunoSEQ multiplex PCR, while the TCRdb copy is restricted to in-frame clones and leaves out a portion. The sample has about 5,600 clones, 75% to 90% seen once. The CDR3 spans 12 residues. The V gene lost 2 bases and the J gene lost 8 bases, with 12 bases spanning the gap. CDR1 is GTSNPN and CDR2 is SVGIG in the germline V gene (reference sequence). This clone has a handful of counts. The target antigen is unknown. Other DNA sequences of this sample code for an identical CDR3. Material for sequencing was tumor tissue from a brain metastasis. The gene calls are TRBV30 and TRBJ1-2; D perhaps matches TRBD1 (6 bases). The origin of this receptor is a man over 45 with non-small cell lung cancer that had spread to the brain. CDR3 sequence: CAWSYTGSGYTF. The CDR3 DNA reads as TGTGCCTGGAGTTACACAGGGTCCGGCTACACCTTC.